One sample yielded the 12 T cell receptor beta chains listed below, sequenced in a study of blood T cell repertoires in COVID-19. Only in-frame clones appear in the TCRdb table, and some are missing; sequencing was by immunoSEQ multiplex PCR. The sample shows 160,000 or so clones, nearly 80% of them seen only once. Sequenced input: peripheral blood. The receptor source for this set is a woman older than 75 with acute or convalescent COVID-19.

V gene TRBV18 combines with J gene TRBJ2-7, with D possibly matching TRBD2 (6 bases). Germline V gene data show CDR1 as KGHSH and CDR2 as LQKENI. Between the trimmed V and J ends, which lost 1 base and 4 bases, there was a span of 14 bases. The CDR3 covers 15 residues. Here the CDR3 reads CASSPLSGDLYEQYF. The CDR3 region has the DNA TGTGCCAGCTCACCACTGTCGGGGGACCTTTACGAGCAGTACTTC.

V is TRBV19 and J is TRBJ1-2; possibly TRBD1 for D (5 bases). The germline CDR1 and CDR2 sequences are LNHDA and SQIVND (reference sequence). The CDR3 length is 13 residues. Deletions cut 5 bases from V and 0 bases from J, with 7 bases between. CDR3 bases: TGTGCCAGTAGTGTGACAGCTAACTATGGCTACACCTTC. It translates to CASSVTANYGYTF. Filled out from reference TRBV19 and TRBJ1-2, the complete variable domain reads DGGITQSPKYLFRKEGQNVTLSCEQNLNHDAMYWYRQDPGQGLRLIYYSQIVNDFQKGDIAEGYSVSREKKESFPLTVTSAQKNPTAFYLCASSVTANYGYTFGSGTRLTVV.

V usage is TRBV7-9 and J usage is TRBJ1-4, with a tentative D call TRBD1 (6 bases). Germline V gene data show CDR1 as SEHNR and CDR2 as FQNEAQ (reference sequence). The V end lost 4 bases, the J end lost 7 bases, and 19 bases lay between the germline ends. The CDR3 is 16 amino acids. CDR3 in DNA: TGTGCCAGCAGCTCAGGGGCTCCAAGCCGAGGTGAAAAACTGTTTTTT. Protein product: CASSSGAPSRGEKLFF.

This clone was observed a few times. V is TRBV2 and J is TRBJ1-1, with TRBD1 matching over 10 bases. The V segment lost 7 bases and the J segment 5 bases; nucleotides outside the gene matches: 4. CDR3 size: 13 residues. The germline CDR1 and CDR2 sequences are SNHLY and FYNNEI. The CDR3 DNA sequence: TGTGCCAGCAACCCGGACAGGGGGACTGAAGCTTTCTTT. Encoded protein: CASNPDRGTEAFF.

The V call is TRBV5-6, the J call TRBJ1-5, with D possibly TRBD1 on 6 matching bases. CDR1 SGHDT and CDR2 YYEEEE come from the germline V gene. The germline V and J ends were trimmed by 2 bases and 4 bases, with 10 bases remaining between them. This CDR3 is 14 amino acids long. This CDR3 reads CASSLQGRNQPQHF. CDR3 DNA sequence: TGTGCCAGCAGCTTACAGGGACGGAATCAGCCCCAGCATTTT.

CDR3: CASSLRAGGNTEAFF. The CDR3 DNA sequence: TGTGCCAGCAGCTTGAGGGCAGGAGGGAACACTGAAGCTTTCTTT. This chain joins TRBV7-6 and TRBJ1-1; D unclear. Germline V lookup: CDR1 SGHVS, CDR2 FNYEAQ. The V end lost 3 bases, the J end lost 1 base, and 12 bases lay between the germline ends. CDR3 size: 15 residues.

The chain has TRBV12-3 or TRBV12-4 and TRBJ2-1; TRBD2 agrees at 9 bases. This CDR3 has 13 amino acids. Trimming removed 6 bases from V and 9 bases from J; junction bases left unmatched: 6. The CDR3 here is CASSYSSGGEQFF. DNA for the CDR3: TGTGCCAGCAGCTATAGTAGCGGGGGTGAGCAGTTCTTC.

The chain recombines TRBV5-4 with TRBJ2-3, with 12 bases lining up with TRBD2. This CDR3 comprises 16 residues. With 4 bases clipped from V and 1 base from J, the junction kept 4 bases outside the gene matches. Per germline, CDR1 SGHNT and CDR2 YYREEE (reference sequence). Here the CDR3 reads CASSMGLAGRTDTQYF. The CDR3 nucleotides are TGTGCCAGCAGCATGGGACTAGCGGGTCGCACAGATACGCAGTATTTT.

The CDR3 is CASSHAGPSGEDTQYF. The CDR3 DNA follows: TGCGCCAGCAGCCACGCCGGGCCTAGCGGGGAGGATACGCAGTATTTT. The rearrangement joins TRBV4-1 to TRBJ2-3, with TRBD2 matching 9 bases. The CDR3 consists of 16 residues. Germline assignment: CDR1 MGHRA and CDR2 YSYEKL. J gave up 6 bases and V 3 bases, and 10 bases lay outside the gene matches.

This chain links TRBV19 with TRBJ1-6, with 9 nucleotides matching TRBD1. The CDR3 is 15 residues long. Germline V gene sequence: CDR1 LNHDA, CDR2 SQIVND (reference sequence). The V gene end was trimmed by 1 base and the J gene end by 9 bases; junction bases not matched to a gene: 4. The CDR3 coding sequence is TGTGCCAGTAGTATAGGGGGACAGGGCCTTTCACCCCTCCACTTT. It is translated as CASSIGGQGLSPLHF.

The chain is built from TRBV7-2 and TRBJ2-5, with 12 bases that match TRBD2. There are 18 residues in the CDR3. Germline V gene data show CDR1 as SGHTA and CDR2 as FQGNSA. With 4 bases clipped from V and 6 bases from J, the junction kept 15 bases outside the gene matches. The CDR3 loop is CASSSSGASGGAGKTQYF. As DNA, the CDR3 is TGTGCCAGCAGCTCTTCGGGAGCTAGCGGGGGGGCCGGGAAGACCCAGTACTTC.

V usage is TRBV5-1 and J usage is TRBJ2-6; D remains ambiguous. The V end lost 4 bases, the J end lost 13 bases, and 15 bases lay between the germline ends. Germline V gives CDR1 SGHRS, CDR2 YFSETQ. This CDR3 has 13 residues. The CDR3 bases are TGCGCCAGCAGCCAAACGGTCTCGCAAGTCCTGACTTTC. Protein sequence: CASSQTVSQVLTF.